Detailed here is one TCR beta chain. The repertoire was sequenced with immunoSEQ multiplex PCR; TCRdb's copy has only in-frame clones and lacks some. Of 40,000 or so clones in the sample, roughly 83% were seen once. These data are taken from a study of PD-1 blockade in mismatch repair-deficient tumors. Three pembrolizumab responders had their TCRs sequenced. V shed 4 bases and J 3 bases; nucleotides not matched to a gene: 6. Germline CDR1 reads SGHTA; CDR2 reads FQGNSA. The CDR3 contains 14 residues. The sample here was PBMCs, taken roughly nine months after starting pembrolizumab. The receptor comes from an adult with mismatch repair-deficient cancer. The rearrangement joins TRBV7-2 to TRBJ2-7, with 7 positions matching TRBD2. CDR3: CASSSRAGNYEQYF. CDR3 DNA sequence: TGTGCCAGCAGCTCTCGAGCGGGGAACTACGAGCAGTACTTC.